This entry lists 8 T cell receptor beta chains sequenced from one sample in a study of T-cell memory formation after mild COVID-19. TCRdb reprocessed the 5' RACE reads via MiXCR and lists one record per CDR3 protein. The table has 300,000 to 350,000 distinct CDR3 sequences, roughly 13% seen once. Sequences were obtained from PBMCs or a T cell subset sorted from them (not recorded which). Every receptor here comes from a man between 18 and 29 years old who had mild COVID-19 (a few samples of this study predate the infection). Cell type and time point are not known.

The rearrangement uses TRBV5-1 and TRBJ2-5, with a possible D match to TRBD2 (5 bases). CDR3 size: 15 residues. V was clipped by 0 bases and J by 5 bases, with 14 bases between them. The germline gives CDR1 SGHRS, CDR2 YFSETQ. The CDR3 DNA follows: TGCGCCAGCAGCTTGGTGCGACTACACCTGGAGACCCAGTACTTC. Amino acid sequence: CASSLVRLHLETQYF.

The rearrangement links TRBV7-9 to TRBJ1-6; D gene uncertain. V was pared by 5 bases and J by 2 bases, with 10 bases between. The CDR3 length is 15 residues. Germline lookup yields CDR1 SEHNR and CDR2 FQNEAQ (reference sequence). CDR3 bases: TGTGCCAGCAGCGCCCAGGTTCCCTATAATTCACCCCTCCACTTT. Amino acids: CASSAQVPYNSPLHF.

This clonotype was counted between two and nine times. This chain links TRBV6-2 or TRBV6-3 with TRBJ2-7, with a possible D match to TRBD1 (7 bases). The V gene's germline CDR1 is MNHEY and CDR2 SVGEGT. V gave up 6 bases and J gave up 7 bases, with 13 bases separating them. This CDR3 contains 12 residues. The CDR3 is CASREGAGEQYV. The DNA of the CDR3 is TGTGCCAGCAGGGAGGGGGCAGGGGAGCAGTACGTC.

The chain couples TRBV12-3 or TRBV12-4 to TRBJ1-2, with D perhaps matching TRBD1 (5 bases). The CDR3 consists of 14 residues. V shed 3 bases and J shed 2 bases, with 10 bases lying between them. For the CDR3, the DNA is TGTGCCAGCAGTTTGGGGCACCAGAACTATGGCTACACCTTC. Its translation: CASSLGHQNYGYTF.

The rearrangement links TRBV7-3 to TRBJ2-3; TRBD2 matches 10 bases. J gave up 4 bases and V 4 bases, and 8 bases lay outside the gene matches. CDR1 is SGHTA and CDR2 is FQGTGA in the germline V gene. This CDR3 region has 16 residues. The CDR3 bases are TGTGCCAGCAGCTCTTCGGGACTAGCGAAGGCAGATACGCAGTATTTT. The encoded protein is CASSSSGLAKADTQYF.

The chain carries TRBV7-9 and TRBJ2-7; 10 bases are shared with TRBD2. CDR3 length equals 14 residues. V gave up 4 bases and J gave up 4 bases; unmatched junction bases: 4. CDR1 is SEHNR and CDR2 is FQNEAQ in the germline V gene (reference sequence). Here the CDR3 DNA reads TGTGCCAGCAGCTGGCGGACTAGCGGATACGAGCAGTACTTC. It specifies CASSWRTSGYEQYF.

The rearrangement joins TRBV28 to TRBJ2-7, with D possibly matching TRBD1 (5 bases). This CDR3 is built from 12 residues. Per the germline V gene, CDR1 is MDHEN and CDR2 is SYDVKM. CDR3 loop: CASSLSGYERYV. In DNA, the CDR3 is TGTGCCAGCAGTTTATCAGGGTACGAGCGGTACGTC.

V usage is TRBV3-1 and J usage is TRBJ2-3, with 7 bases fitting TRBD2. Germline assignment: CDR1 LGHDT and CDR2 YNNKEL (reference sequence). J lost 0 bases, V lost 3 bases, and 3 bases had no gene match. The CDR3 is 15 amino acids. CDR3 loop: CASSQGAGSTDTQYF. The CDR3 nucleotides read TGTGCCAGCAGCCAGGGAGCGGGGAGCACAGATACGCAGTATTTT.